The present TCR beta chain was sequenced within a study of metastatic and nonmetastatic thyroid tumors. CDR1 is SGHRS and CDR2 is YFSETQ in the germline V gene. This CDR3 is built from 14 residues. V lost 3 bases and J lost 7, with 13 bases in between. On this clone: No conserved phenylalanine or tryptophan ends this CDR3, so it is likely a read error.

Treatment of any kind had been given to no patient before thyroid surgery. MiXCR reprocessed the PCR reads for TCRdb. Among tens of thousands of clones listed, roughly a quarter were seen once. The clonotype comes from a female donor with papillary thyroid cancer or a benign thyroid nodule (not recorded which). Some clones in this sample may be carry-over from other donors' samples. J is TRBJ1-4 and V is TRBV5-1; D unresolved. The sequencing input was tumor tissue. The CDR3 sequence is CASSSDGNFEKLFV. The CDR3 DNA reads TGCGCCAGCAGCTCCGATGGGAATTTTGAAAAACTGTTTGTT.